This entry features one T cell receptor (beta chain) sequence. The antigen remains unidentified. This record comes from a study of T cell repertoires in cytomegalovirus infection. TCRdb redid the calling of the reads with MiXCR, one entry per CDR3 protein. The sample holds roughly 120,000 distinct CDR3 sequences, roughly a third seen once. Germline V gene data show CDR1 as MGHRA and CDR2 as YSYEKL. V was trimmed by 0 bases and J by 6 bases, leaving 15 bases between them. The CDR3 consists of 16 residues. The source was CD8+ T cells from cultured PBMCs, collected from culture after CMV antigen stimulation. The TCR was taken from a human donor in good health (CMV status not recorded). Some clones in this sample may be carry-over from other donors' samples. V gene TRBV4-1 combines with J gene TRBJ1-5; the D is unclear. In DNA form, the CDR3 reads TGCGCCAGCAGCCAAGAAATCTGGGTTTTGAGTCAGCCCCAGCATTTT. Encoded protein: CASSQEIWVLSQPQHF.